This entry lists 5 T cell receptor beta chains sequenced from one sample in a study of Tregs in tolerant kidney transplant recipients. This table comes from immunoSEQ multiplex PCR, and its TCRdb copy is limited to in-frame clones, with some not included. The repertoire holds more than 90,000 clones, with under 95% as singletons. The nonmyeloablative bone marrow transplants came from related graft donors, with transient mixed chimerism. Sample: CD4+ T cells from blood (PBMCs), taken 12 months after the transplant. Receptor source: a human patient who received a combined kidney and bone marrow transplant. Some T cells may be supplied by the graft donor.

The chain combines TRBV30 with TRBJ2-5, with 8 bases aligning to TRBD1. CDR1 and CDR2 from the germline V gene are GTSNPN and SVGIG (reference sequence). J gave up 4 bases and V 5 bases, and 12 bases lay outside the gene matches. The CDR3 is 15 residues long. CDR3 DNA: TGTGCCTGGTCCCTTGGGGCAGGGGGCGTAGAGACCCAGTACTTC. Translated, it gives CAWSLGAGGVETQYF.

The chain employs TRBV7-2 and TRBJ2-2, with 9 positions matching TRBD2. There are 16 residues in the CDR3. Germline trimming cut 2 bases from V and 1 base from J; bases unmatched to any gene: 2. CDR1 and CDR2 (germline): SGHTA, FQGNSA. CDR3 bases: TGTGCCAGCAGCTTACTTAGCGGGGGGAACACCGGGGAGCTGTTTTTT. Its protein is CASSLLSGGNTGELFF.

This sequence joins TRBV7-8 and TRBJ2-7; 9 nucleotides line up with TRBD1. The germline V gene has CDR1 SGHVS and CDR2 FQNEAQ. The V segment lost 2 bases and the J segment 2 bases; nucleotides outside the gene matches: 4. This CDR3 has 15 amino acids. CDR3 nucleotides: TGTGCCAGCAGCTTAAGGGGGACAGGGCCCTACGAGCAGTACTTC. It yields the protein CASSLRGTGPYEQYF.

A word on this clone: A junction end diverges from the germline sequence, so it may reflect a read error. Other DNA sequences in this specimen translate into the identical CDR3. V and J are TRBV19 and TRBJ1-6, with 9 bases lining up with TRBD1. The CDR3 covers 18 residues. From germline, CDR1 is LNHDA and CDR2 SQIVND (reference sequence). Here the CDR3 DNA reads TGTGCCAGTAGTAACACAGGGGGCCCAAGCTCCTATAATTCCCCCCTCCACTTT. Protein: CASSNTGGPSSYNSPLHF.

The CDR3: CASSFGGTPGEQYF. The DNA for the CDR3 is TGTGCCAGCAGCTTTGGGGGGACCCCAGGGGAGCAGTACTTC. V is TRBV11-2 and J is TRBJ2-7; D might be TRBD2 (6 bases). The CDR3 is 14 residues long. The germline V and J ends were trimmed by 3 bases and 7 bases, with 16 bases remaining between them. Germline V gene data show CDR1 as SGHAT and CDR2 as FQNNGV.